The entry below gives a single TCR beta chain sequence along with its context. Antigen specificity is unknown. The sample originates from a study of identical twins. Regarding the study as a whole: The more abundant beta clonotypes in cord blood had fewer insertions, and memory repertoires did not show this.

Germline values: CDR1 LGHNA, CDR2 YNFKEQ. The CDR3 totals 15 residues. TCRdb processed the 5' RACE reads anew with MiXCR; each CDR3 protein has one entry. The data contain more than 1.5 million distinct CDR3 sequences, about 32% of them singletons. The receptor was derived from a newborn girl in good health. The chain has TRBV4-2 and TRBJ2-7, with D perhaps matching TRBD1 (6 bases). The tail of the sequence fits TRBJ2-5 better, so the J call may be wrong. Sequenced: cord blood. The CDR3 bases are TGTGCCAGCAGCCAAGATCGTCAGGGGTTGGGGACCCAGTACTTC. Its translation is CASSQDRQGLGTQYF.